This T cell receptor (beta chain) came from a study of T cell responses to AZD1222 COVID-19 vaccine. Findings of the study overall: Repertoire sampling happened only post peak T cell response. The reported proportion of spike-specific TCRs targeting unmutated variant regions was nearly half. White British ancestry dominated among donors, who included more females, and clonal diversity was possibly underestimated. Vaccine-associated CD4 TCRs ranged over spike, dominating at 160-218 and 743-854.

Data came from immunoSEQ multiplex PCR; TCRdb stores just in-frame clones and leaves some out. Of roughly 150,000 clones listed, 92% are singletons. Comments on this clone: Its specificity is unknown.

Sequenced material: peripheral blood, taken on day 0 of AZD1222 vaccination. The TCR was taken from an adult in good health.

As DNA, the CDR3 is TGCGCCAGCAGTCAATTTCCTATCCCCAAGAATAACTATGGCTACACCTTC. Translating gives CASSQFPIPKNNYGYTF. The chain carries TRBV23-1 and TRBJ1-2; D is unclear. TRBV23-1 counts as an open reading frame of uncertain function. Between the trimmed V and J ends, which lost 1 base and 1 base, there was a span of 16 bases. This CDR3 has 17 residues.